Described below is a single T cell receptor beta chain sequence and its context. Its antigen is undetermined. CDR3 length equals 15 residues. CDR1 is MDHEN, CDR2 SYDVKM, per germline. J was trimmed by 3 bases and V by 6 bases; bases with no gene match: 9. In the source study's methods: Out-of-frame sequences were removed, leaving 2 million or so distinct TCRbeta sequences. The data were produced by immunoSEQ multiplex PCR, yet TCRdb's version contains in-frame clones alone and is incomplete. Clone size and V and J calls were adopted from that table, with D and trimming inferred from the DNA. The sample has tens of thousands of clones, less than 80% seen once. The sort gate was single viable CD3+CD4+CD8-CD45RO+ cells for memory CD4+ T cells. The sample is drawn from a study of memory CD4+ T cells and cytomegalovirus serostatus. Overall study findings and caveats: Repertoires predicted CMV serostatus with median bootstrapped AUC of around 0.95.

This TCR derives from an adult in good health and CMV-seronegative. Sequenced: memory CD4+ T cells from blood. The genes are TRBV28 and TRBJ2-3, with 7 nucleotides matching TRBD2. In DNA, the CDR3 is TGTGCCAGCAGCCCCTTCGGACTAGGAACAGATACGCAGTATTTT. Translating it yields CASSPFGLGTDTQYF.